Below, 28 T cell receptor beta chains from the same sample are listed, as sequenced in a study of OX40 agonist ivuxolimab in advanced cancers. Clones were read by immunoSEQ multiplex PCR, and TCRdb kept only the in-frame ones, dropping some. The table has about 68,000 clones, roughly 88% seen once; the top ten hold 6.9%. Sequenced here: CD4+ or CD8+ T cells sorted from blood, sampled in a trial of the OX40 agonist ivuxolimab. The receptor source for this set is an adult with an advanced solid tumor such as melanoma, head and neck, liver or kidney cancer.

This clone was observed a few times. The chain links TRBV20-1 to TRBJ1-2, with D hard to call. Germline loops: CDR1 DFQATT, CDR2 SNEGSKA (reference sequence). The V gene lost 6 bases and the J gene lost 0 bases, with 5 bases spanning the gap. The CDR3 runs to 11 residues. CDR3 sequence (DNA): TGCAGTGCCCAAGCTAACTATGGCTACACCTTC. Its translation is CSAQANYGYTF.

The rearrangement uses TRBV27 and TRBJ2-5, with D maybe TRBD2 (6 bases). Germline-derived CDR1 and CDR2 are MNHEY and SMNVEV (reference sequence). Deletions cut 6 bases from V and 1 base from J, with 12 bases between. The CDR3 length is 14 residues. The CDR3 region has the DNA TGTGCCAGCAGCCCCGGGACTTTCCAAGAGACCCAGTACTTC. Protein product: CASSPGTFQETQYF.

This clone was detected a few times. Written as DNA, the CDR3 is TGTGCCAGCAGCCACCGACTAGCGGGGGGGGGTGAGCAGTTCTTC. Translation gives CASSHRLAGGGEQFF. V gene TRBV7-6 combines with J gene TRBJ2-1, with 14 positions matching TRBD2. The V gene's germline CDR1 is SGHVS and CDR2 FNYEAQ. Losses at the gene ends were 5 bases for V and 9 bases for J; bases not matched to a gene: 6. This CDR3 has 15 residues.

This rearrangement joins TRBV9 to TRBJ2-5; D perhaps matches TRBD1 (6 bases). Germline CDR1 SGDLS, CDR2 YYNGEE. The V and J ends lost 0 bases and 5 bases respectively, with 17 bases between them. There are 16 residues in the CDR3. CDR3 sequence reads: CASSVVPQGRGETQYF. In DNA, the CDR3 is TGTGCCAGCAGCGTAGTCCCTCAGGGGCGCGGTGAGACCCAGTACTTC.

This clone was detected only a few times. This chain links TRBV9 with TRBJ1-1; D uncertain. From germline, CDR1 is SGDLS and CDR2 YYNGEE. Trimming pared 4 bases from V and 6 bases from J, leaving 13 bases between. The CDR3 covers 13 residues. For the CDR3, the DNA is TGTGCCAGCAGCCCGGGGTCGGGCGCTGAAGCTTTCTTT. Encoded protein: CASSPGSGAEAFF.

The chain carries TRBV21-1 and TRBJ1-6. TRBV21-1 has pseudogene status. This CDR3 has 13 amino acids. CDR3 nucleotide sequence: TGTGCCAGCAGCAAAGCGCGGAGTTCACCCCTCCACTTT. Translated, it gives CASSKARSSPLHF.

This clone showed up just a few times. The rearrangement joins TRBV4-2 to TRBJ1-2; the match to TRBD1 covers 7 bases. CDR3 length: 14 amino acids. Germline V lookup: CDR1 LGHNA, CDR2 YNFKEQ. The V gene end was trimmed by 3 bases and the J gene end by 0 bases; junction bases not matched to a gene: 1. The CDR3 DNA reads as TGTGCCAGCAGCCATGGGACAGCTAACTATGGCTACACCTTC. Its protein is CASSHGTANYGYTF.

The chain uses TRBV19 and TRBJ2-1; D may be TRBD1 or TRBD2 (6 bases each). CDR3 length: 14 amino acids. Germline CDR1 reads LNHDA; CDR2 reads SQIVND (reference sequence). The V end was cut by 8 bases, the J end by 7 bases, with 18 bases between. CDR3 in amino acids: CASFRTTGRNEQFF. In nucleotides, the CDR3 is TGTGCCAGTTTCCGAACCACAGGGAGGAATGAGCAGTTCTTC.

The chain links TRBV30 to TRBJ1-1; D not resolved. This CDR3 has 12 residues. The germline V gene encodes CDR1 GTSNPN and CDR2 SVGIG (reference sequence). The V and J ends lost 4 bases and 0 bases respectively, with 6 bases between them. CDR3 amino acids: CAWKQLNTEAFF. The CDR3 nucleotides are TGTGCCTGGAAACAGTTGAACACTGAAGCTTTCTTT.

The chain joins TRBV4-3 to TRBJ1-2; 7 bases agree with TRBD1. Germline V gives CDR1 LGHNA, CDR2 YSLEER. CDR3 length: 16 amino acids. V shed 0 bases and J 3 bases; nucleotides not matched to a gene: 7. In DNA form, the CDR3 reads TGCGCCAGCAGCCAAGATGGGGCAGGGGGGGACTATGGCTACACCTTC. This translates into CASSQDGAGGDYGYTF.

The chain carries TRBV11-3 and TRBJ2-5; D gene ambiguous. Germline V gene sequence: CDR1 SGHNT, CDR2 YENEEA. Trimming stripped 5 bases from V and 6 bases from J, with 16 bases between. The CDR3 is 14 amino acids. CDR3 bases: TGTGCCAGCAGCCCAGGCAGGAGCGTGAAGACCCAGTACTTC. Translation gives CASSPGRSVKTQYF.

This clone was found once. The rearrangement links TRBV30 to TRBJ1-2; D is perhaps TRBD1 (5 bases). V was clipped by 2 bases and J by 0 bases, with 13 bases between them. Looked up from germline, CDR1 is GTSNPN and CDR2 is SVGIG (reference sequence). CDR3 size: 15 residues. CDR3 amino acids: CAWSPGTRSNYGYTF. CDR3 DNA: TGTGCCTGGAGTCCCGGGACGAGATCTAACTATGGCTACACCTTC. Looking up the rest from reference TRBV30 and TRBJ1-2 gives the full variable domain: SQTIHQWPATLVQPVGSPLSLECTVEGTSNPNLYWYRQAAGRGLQLLFYSVGIGQISSEVPQNLSASRPQDRQFILSSKKLLLSDSGFYLCAWSPGTRSNYGYTFGSGTRLTVV.

DNA for the CDR3: TGCGCCAGCAGCTTGGGACCAGCCTCCTACGAGCAGTACTTC. This encodes CASSLGPASYEQYF. The chain joins TRBV5-1 to TRBJ2-7; D gene ambiguous. Germline V CDR1 and CDR2: SGHRS, YFSETQ. The CDR3 has 14 residues. Trimming stripped 0 bases from V and 0 bases from J, with 7 bases between.

V is TRBV11-3 and J is TRBJ1-6; D is unclear. CDR1 is SGHNT and CDR2 is YENEEA in the germline V gene. Trimming stripped 3 bases from V and 0 bases from J, with 9 bases between. The CDR3 is made up of 16 amino acids. The CDR3 DNA is TGTGCCAGCAGCTTCCGGGCGAGCTCCTATAATTCACCCCTCCACTTT. It codes for CASSFRASSYNSPLHF.

V and J are TRBV9 and TRBJ2-5, with 11 bases aligning to TRBD1. The CDR3 contains 16 residues. The J segment lost 5 bases and the V segment lost 4 bases, leaving 10 bases of the junction unmatched. Germline V lookup: CDR1 SGDLS, CDR2 YYNGEE. Here the CDR3 reads CASSHPRTGGDETQYF. CDR3 nucleotides: TGTGCCAGCAGCCATCCTCGGACAGGGGGCGACGAGACCCAGTACTTC.

This clone was recorded once. The CDR3 DNA is TGTGCCAGCAGCGTATCCCCCGGGACAGGGGCTTTCGAGCAGTACTTC. Amino acid sequence: CASSVSPGTGAFEQYF. The rearrangement uses TRBV9 and TRBJ2-7, with 10 bases lining up with TRBD1. Germline assignment: CDR1 SGDLS and CDR2 YYNGEE. With V trimmed by 1 base and J by 6 bases, 10 bases remained unmatched. The CDR3 runs to 16 residues.

This clone was observed at least ten times. The rearrangement uses TRBV5-1 and TRBJ1-2; TRBD1 might be the D (5 bases). V shed 1 base and J shed 1 base, with 11 bases lying between them. CDR1 is SGHRS and CDR2 is YFSETQ in the germline V gene. The CDR3 consists of 15 residues. CDR3 region: CASSLKAGDNYGYTF. CDR3 coding DNA: TGCGCCAGCAGCTTGAAGGCGGGGGATAACTATGGCTACACCTTC.

V usage is TRBV19 and J usage is TRBJ2-1; possibly TRBD1 for D (6 bases). Germline loops: CDR1 LNHDA, CDR2 SQIVND (reference sequence). The CDR3 has 13 residues. V lost 7 bases and J 3 bases, leaving 10 bases between the germline ends. The CDR3 here is CASTSQGYNEQFF. The DNA of the CDR3 is TGTGCCAGTACCTCACAGGGCTACAATGAGCAGTTCTTC.

The V call is TRBV5-1, the J call TRBJ2-2; the match to TRBD1 covers 8 bases. Trimming took 4 bases from V and 5 from J; bases not matched to a gene: 13. The CDR3 sequence is 17 residues long. Germline CDR1 and CDR2: SGHRS and YFSETQ. Written as DNA, the CDR3 is TGCGCCAGCAGCCCGCGAAGTGGACAGGGATTTACCGGGGAGCTGTTTTTT. It specifies CASSPRSGQGFTGELFF.

This chain uses TRBV4-3 with TRBJ2-1; 7 nucleotides align to TRBD2. The CDR3 loop spans 19 amino acids. V trimming: 0 bases; J trimming: 6 bases; junction bases outside the gene matches: 17. CDR1 is LGHNA and CDR2 is YSLEER in the germline V gene. The CDR3 DNA reads as TGCGCCAGCAGCCAAGATAAGCAAGGATCGGGGGAGGGCCGCAATGAGCAGTTCTTC. This gives the protein CASSQDKQGSGEGRNEQFF.

This clone was seen only once. The chain combines TRBV19 with TRBJ2-1, with D hard to call. Trimming left V 0 bases short and J 8 bases short, with 11 bases between. Germline CDR1 LNHDA, CDR2 SQIVND (reference sequence). The CDR3 runs to 14 residues. CDR3 residues: CASSIDLATDEQFF. CDR3 nucleotides: TGTGCCAGTAGTATAGATCTGGCCACGGATGAGCAGTTCTTC.

The chain couples TRBV6-5 to TRBJ2-1; 9 bases are shared with TRBD2. CDR1 is MNHEY, CDR2 SVGAGI, per germline. The CDR3 totals 15 residues. Unmatched junction bases numbered 10, after V lost 4 bases and J lost 9 bases. CDR3 loop: CASSFKAGGRGEQFF. CDR3 in DNA: TGTGCCAGCAGTTTCAAAGCGGGAGGAAGGGGTGAGCAGTTCTTC.

The rearrangement uses TRBV5-1 and TRBJ1-6; D might be TRBD1 (5 bases). The ends were cut back, 0 bases at V and 5 bases at J, with 15 bases in the middle. Germline V CDR1 and CDR2: SGHRS, YFSETQ. This CDR3 is built from 17 residues. Written as DNA, the CDR3 is TGCGCCAGCAGCTTGGTCCCGGACATAACAAATAATTCACCCCTCCACTTT. Translated: CASSLVPDITNNSPLHF.

This chain uses TRBV7-9 with TRBJ1-1; the D gene is possibly TRBD1 (5 bases). The CDR3 is 15 residues long. Germline V gene sequence: CDR1 SEHNR, CDR2 FQNEAQ (reference sequence). The V end was cut by 2 bases, the J end by 1 base, with 11 bases between. CDR3 loop: CASSLRGVGNTEAFF. CDR3 bases: TGTGCCAGCAGCTTAAGGGGTGTGGGGAACACTGAAGCTTTCTTT.

This CDR3 is CASSGTSGGDTQYF. DNA for the CDR3: TGTGCCAGCAGCGGGACTAGCGGGGGAGATACGCAGTATTTT. V and J are TRBV9 and TRBJ2-3, with 13 nucleotides matching TRBD2. This CDR3 is built from 14 residues. Germline CDR1 SGDLS, CDR2 YYNGEE. J lost 5 bases, V lost 3 bases, and 0 bases had no gene match.

The V call is TRBV18, the J call TRBJ2-2, with D tentatively TRBD2 (6 bases). CDR3 size: 18 residues. The V end was cut by 2 bases, the J end by 4 bases, with 20 bases between. The germline CDR1 and CDR2 sequences are KGHSH and LQKENI. The CDR3 spells CASSPWAKSQEGTGELFF. For the CDR3, the DNA is TGTGCCAGCTCACCATGGGCGAAGTCGCAGGAGGGCACCGGGGAGCTGTTTTTT.

J is TRBJ2-7 and V is TRBV6-4, with 7 nucleotides matching TRBD1. This CDR3 has 18 residues. Germline V gene lookup returns CDR1 MRHNA and CDR2 SNTAGT. Trimming removed 0 bases from V and 7 bases from J; junction bases left unmatched: 18. The CDR3 protein is CASSDSRDLPGGTGEQYF. Written as DNA, the CDR3 is TGTGCCAGCAGTGACTCTAGAGACCTGCCAGGGGGTACGGGGGAGCAGTACTTC.

The chain has TRBV6-5 and TRBJ1-3, with D unclear. This CDR3 region has 14 residues. Germline values: CDR1 MNHEY, CDR2 SVGAGI. The ends were cut back, 6 bases at V and 1 base at J, with 10 bases in the middle. The DNA of the CDR3 is TGTGCCAGCAGACCAACACGGTCTGGAAACACCATATATTTT. It encodes CASRPTRSGNTIYF.